The rows below give T cell receptor beta chains drawn from one sample of a study of T cells in Graves' hyperthyroidism and ophthalmopathy. MiXCR, applied by TCRdb to the multiplex PCR reads, yields one record per CDR3 protein. Of approximately 710,000 distinct CDR3 sequences listed, roughly 17% are singletons. The sequenced sample consisted of blood. The receptors were gathered from a man aged 50-60 years with Graves' hyperthyroidism. Each CDR3 is given with its conserved first and last residue. Each record gives: D gene, V gene, J gene, CDR3 protein. A D gene is named only where the DNA matches it firmly.

D: .
V: TRBV28
J: TRBJ2-5
CDR3: CASSRRRFLGQETQYF

D: TRBD2
V: TRBV10-2
J: TRBJ2-1
CDR3: CATKSGRAFEQFF

D: .
V: TRBV7-2
J: TRBJ2-7
CDR3: CASSLAMGQGRTSGHAYEQYF

D: TRBD1
V: TRBV6-8
J: TRBJ2-5
CDR3: CASRTRDRGPETQYF

D: TRBD2
V: TRBV28
J: TRBJ2-7
CDR3: CASSLGLADFREQYF

D: TRBD1
V: TRBV5-1
J: TRBJ2-1
CDR3: CASSVGQGSAYNEQFF

D: TRBD1
V: TRBV9
J: TRBJ1-1
CDR3: CASSPDTGVLEAFF

D: .
V: TRBV30
J: TRBJ1-2
CDR3: CAWMEAGIANYGYTF

D: TRBD2
V: TRBV27
J: TRBJ2-1
CDR3: CASSSLGLAGINEQFF

D: .
V: TRBV18
J: TRBJ2-7
CDR3: CASSPGGENYEQYF

D: .
V: TRBV6-1
J: TRBJ2-7
CDR3: CASSYGVSYEQYF

D: .
V: TRBV27
J: TRBJ1-2
CDR3: CASTPSYRDYGYTF

D: TRBD1
V: TRBV12-3/TRBV12-4
J: TRBJ1-2
CDR3: CASSSPGQGYGYTF

D: TRBD1
V: TRBV28
J: TRBJ1-6
CDR3: CASMTGESPLHF

D: TRBD1
V: TRBV15
J: TRBJ1-4
CDR3: CATSRFRDRDNEKLFF

D: .
V: TRBV18
J: TRBJ1-5
CDR3: CASSPSKEDGDQPQHF

D: TRBD1
V: TRBV6-1
J: TRBJ1-4
CDR3: CASSARGTGFEKLFF

D: .
V: TRBV19
J: TRBJ2-2
CDR3: CATGVKLNTGELFF

D: TRBD2
V: TRBV11-2
J: TRBJ2-7
CDR3: CASSSPSGGYEQYF

D: TRBD1
V: TRBV29-1
J: TRBJ2-7
CDR3: CSVVTGATYEQYF

D: .
V: TRBV18
J: TRBJ2-7
CDR3: CASSQDGDGEQYF

D: TRBD2
V: TRBV13
J: TRBJ2-5
CDR3: CASSLKAGDQETQYF

D: TRBD2
V: TRBV7-9
J: TRBJ2-7
CDR3: CASSRTGTSSEQYF

D: TRBD1
V: TRBV30
J: TRBJ2-1
CDR3: CAWRDRGGAGVSYNEQFF

D: .
V: TRBV19
J: TRBJ2-3
CDR3: CASSGRVTDTQYF

D: .
V: TRBV7-9
J: TRBJ2-1
CDR3: CASSFREGYNEQFF

D: .
V: TRBV7-9
J: TRBJ2-7
CDR3: CASSWGGAASSYEQYF

D: TRBD2
V: TRBV2
J: TRBJ2-7
CDR3: CASNPGTSGSYEQYF

D: .
V: TRBV20-1
J: TRBJ1-1
CDR3: CSARREGDTEAFF

D: .
V: TRBV29-1
J: TRBJ2-2
CDR3: CSVFPGFTGELFF

D: .
V: TRBV27
J: TRBJ2-1
CDR3: CASGLRVHSYNEQFF

D: .
V: TRBV6-5
J: TRBJ2-7
CDR3: CASSFTGNPYEQYF